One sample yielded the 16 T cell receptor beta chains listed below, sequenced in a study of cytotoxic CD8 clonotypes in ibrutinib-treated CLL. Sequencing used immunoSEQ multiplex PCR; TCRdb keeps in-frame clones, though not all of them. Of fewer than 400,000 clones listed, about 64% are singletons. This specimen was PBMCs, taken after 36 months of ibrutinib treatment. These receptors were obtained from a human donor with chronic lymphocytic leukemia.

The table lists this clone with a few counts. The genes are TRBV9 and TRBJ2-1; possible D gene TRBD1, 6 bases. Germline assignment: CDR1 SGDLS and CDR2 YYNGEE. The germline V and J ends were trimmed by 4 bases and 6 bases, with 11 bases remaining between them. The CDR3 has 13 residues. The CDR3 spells CASSPLGGNEQFF. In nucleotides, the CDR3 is TGTGCCAGCAGCCCCCTAGGGGGCAATGAGCAGTTCTTC.

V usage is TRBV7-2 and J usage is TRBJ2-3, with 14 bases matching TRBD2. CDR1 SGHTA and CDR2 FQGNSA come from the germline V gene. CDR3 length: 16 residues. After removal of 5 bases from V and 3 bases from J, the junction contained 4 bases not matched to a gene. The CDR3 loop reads CASSQGLAGVTDTQYF. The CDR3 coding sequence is TGTGCCAGCAGCCAGGGACTAGCGGGGGTAACAGATACGCAGTATTTT.

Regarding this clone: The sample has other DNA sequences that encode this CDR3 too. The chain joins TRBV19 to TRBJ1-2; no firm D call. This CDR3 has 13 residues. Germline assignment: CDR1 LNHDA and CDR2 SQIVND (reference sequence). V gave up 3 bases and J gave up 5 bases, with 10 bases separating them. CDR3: CASSISGGYGYTF. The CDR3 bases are TGTGCCAGTAGTATTTCAGGAGGGTATGGCTACACCTTC.

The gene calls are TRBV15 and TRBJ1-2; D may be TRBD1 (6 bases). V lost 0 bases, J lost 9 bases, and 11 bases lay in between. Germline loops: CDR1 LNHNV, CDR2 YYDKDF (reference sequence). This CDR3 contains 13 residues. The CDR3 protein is CATSRDPGTSYTF. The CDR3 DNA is TGTGCCACCAGCAGAGATCCAGGGACAAGCTACACCTTC. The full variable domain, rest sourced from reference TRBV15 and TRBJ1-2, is DAMVIQNPRYQVTQFGKPVTLSCSQTLNHNVMYWYQQKSSQAPKLLFHYYDKDFNNEADTPDNFQSRRPNTSFCFLDIRSPGLGDTAMYLCATSRDPGTSYTFGSGTRLTVV.

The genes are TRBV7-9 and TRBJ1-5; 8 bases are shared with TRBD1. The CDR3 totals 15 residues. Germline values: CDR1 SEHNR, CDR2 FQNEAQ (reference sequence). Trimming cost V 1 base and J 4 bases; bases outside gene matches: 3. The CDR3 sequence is CASSLGDRPNQPQHF. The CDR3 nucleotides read TGTGCCAGCAGCTTAGGGGACAGGCCAAATCAGCCCCAGCATTTT.

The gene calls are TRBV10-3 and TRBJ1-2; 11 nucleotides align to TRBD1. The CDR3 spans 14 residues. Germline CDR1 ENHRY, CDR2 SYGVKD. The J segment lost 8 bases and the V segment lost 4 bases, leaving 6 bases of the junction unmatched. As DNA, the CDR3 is TGTGCCATCAGTGCCGGGACAGGGGGACGAGGCTACACCTTC. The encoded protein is CAISAGTGGRGYTF.

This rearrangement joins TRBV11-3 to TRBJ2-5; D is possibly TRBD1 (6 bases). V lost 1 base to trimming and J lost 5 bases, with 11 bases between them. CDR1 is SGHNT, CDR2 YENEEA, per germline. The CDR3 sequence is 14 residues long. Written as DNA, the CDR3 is TGTGCCAGCAGCTTAGCTAATAGGGGGGAGACCCAGTACTTC. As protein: CASSLANRGETQYF.

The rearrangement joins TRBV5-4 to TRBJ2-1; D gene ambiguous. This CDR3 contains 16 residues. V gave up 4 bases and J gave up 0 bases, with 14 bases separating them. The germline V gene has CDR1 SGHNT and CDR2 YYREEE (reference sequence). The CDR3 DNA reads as TGTGCCAGCAGCCGCGACCGTCTGAGCTCCTACAATGAGCAGTTCTTC. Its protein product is CASSRDRLSSYNEQFF.

DNA of the CDR3: TGCAGCGTTGAAGATTGGGACAGGGGTACGCAGTATTTT. This sequence encodes CSVEDWDRGTQYF. This chain joins TRBV29-1 and TRBJ2-3, with TRBD1 identical over 10 bases. CDR1 is SQVTM, CDR2 ANQGSEA, per germline. The CDR3 runs to 13 residues. V trimming: 0 bases; J trimming: 8 bases; junction bases outside the gene matches: 2.

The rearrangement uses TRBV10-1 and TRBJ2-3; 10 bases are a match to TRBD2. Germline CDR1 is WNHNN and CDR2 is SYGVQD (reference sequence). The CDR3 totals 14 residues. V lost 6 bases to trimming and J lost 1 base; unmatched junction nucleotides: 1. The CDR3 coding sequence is TGCGCCAGCAGGACTAGCGGGCGCACAGATACGCAGTATTTT. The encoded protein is CASRTSGRTDTQYF.

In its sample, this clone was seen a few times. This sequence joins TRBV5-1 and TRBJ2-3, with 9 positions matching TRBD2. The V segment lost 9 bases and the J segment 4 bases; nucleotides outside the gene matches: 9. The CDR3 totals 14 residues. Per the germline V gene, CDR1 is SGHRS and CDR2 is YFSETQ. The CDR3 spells CATRGAGGADTQYF. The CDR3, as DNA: TGCGCCACCAGGGGAGCGGGAGGTGCAGATACGCAGTATTTT. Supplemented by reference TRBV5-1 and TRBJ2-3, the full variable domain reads KAGVTQTPRYLIKTRGQQVTLSCSPISGHRSVSWYQQTPGQGLQFLFEYFSETQRNKGNFPGRFSGRQFSNSRSEMNVSTLELGDSALYLCATRGAGGADTQYFGPGTRLTVL.

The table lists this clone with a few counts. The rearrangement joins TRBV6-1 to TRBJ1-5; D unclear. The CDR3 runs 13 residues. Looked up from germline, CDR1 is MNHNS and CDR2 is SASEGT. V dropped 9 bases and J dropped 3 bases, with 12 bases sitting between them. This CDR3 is CASRTVINQPQHF. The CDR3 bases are TGTGCCAGTCGGACGGTAATCAATCAGCCCCAGCATTTT.

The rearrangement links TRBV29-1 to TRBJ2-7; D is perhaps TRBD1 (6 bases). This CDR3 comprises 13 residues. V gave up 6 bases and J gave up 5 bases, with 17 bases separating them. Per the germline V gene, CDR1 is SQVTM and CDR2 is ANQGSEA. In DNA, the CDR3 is TGCAGCGTCGCCACCGCGACAGGAAACGAGCAGTACTTC. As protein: CSVATATGNEQYF.

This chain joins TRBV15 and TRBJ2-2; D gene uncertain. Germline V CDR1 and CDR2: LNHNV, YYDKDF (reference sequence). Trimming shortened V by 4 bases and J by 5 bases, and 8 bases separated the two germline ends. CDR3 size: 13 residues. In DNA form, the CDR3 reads TGTGCCACCAGCATCCTCGGGACCGGGGAGCTGTTTTTT. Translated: CATSILGTGELFF.

The CDR3 sequence: CASSYPGETQYF. CDR3 nucleotides: TGTGCCAGCAGTTACCCCGGGGAGACCCAGTACTTC. The V gene is TRBV6-5, the J gene TRBJ2-5; D is undetermined. V lost 2 bases and J lost 5, with 6 bases in between. The CDR3 loop spans 12 amino acids. Germline V gives CDR1 MNHEY, CDR2 SVGAGI.

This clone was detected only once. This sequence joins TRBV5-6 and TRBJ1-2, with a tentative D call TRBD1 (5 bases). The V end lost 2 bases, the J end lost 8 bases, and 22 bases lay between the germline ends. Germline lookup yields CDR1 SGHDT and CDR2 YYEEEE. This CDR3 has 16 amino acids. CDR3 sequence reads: CASSFLEGPRRRGYTF. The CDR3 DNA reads TGTGCCAGCAGCTTCCTCGAGGGGCCCCGGAGACGAGGCTACACCTTC.